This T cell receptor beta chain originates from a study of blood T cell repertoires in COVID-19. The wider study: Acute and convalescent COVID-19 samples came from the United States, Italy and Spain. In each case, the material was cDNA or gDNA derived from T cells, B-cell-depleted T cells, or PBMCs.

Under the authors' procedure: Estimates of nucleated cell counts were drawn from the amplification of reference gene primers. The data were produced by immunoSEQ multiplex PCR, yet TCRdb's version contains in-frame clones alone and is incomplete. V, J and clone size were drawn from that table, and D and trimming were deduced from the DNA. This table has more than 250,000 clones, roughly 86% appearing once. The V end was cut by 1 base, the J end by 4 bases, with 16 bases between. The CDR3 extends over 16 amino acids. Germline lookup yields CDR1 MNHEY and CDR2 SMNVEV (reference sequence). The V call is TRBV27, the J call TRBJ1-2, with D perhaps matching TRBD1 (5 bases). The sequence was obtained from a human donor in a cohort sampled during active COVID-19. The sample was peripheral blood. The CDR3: CASSLWGGQGGYGYTF. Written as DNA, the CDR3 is TGTGCCAGCAGTTTATGGGGTGGGCAGGGTGGCTATGGCTACACCTTC.